This T cell receptor (beta chain) was profiled in a study of shared clonotypes between healthy human individuals. Naive CD4+ cells were CD45RA-selected; the remaining cells were memory. Replicate sorted-subset PCRs were loaded with about 0.2 ug DNA, about 30,000 T cell genomes. Profiling relied on immunoSEQ multiplex PCR, and the TCRdb table lists in-frame clones only, not all of them. The sample records around 940,000 clones, 60% to 85% being singletons. This clone was observed a few times. Its antigen remains unidentified. Within the sample, other DNA sequences also encode this same CDR3. Study-level findings and limits: Tissue TCR repertoires likely differ from these blood-only repertoires. Memory subsets generally showed lower estimated richness than naive subsets.

This CDR3 has 15 residues. From germline, CDR1 is SGHTA and CDR2 FQGNSA. V was trimmed by 0 bases and J by 4 bases, leaving 10 bases between them. The chain recombines TRBV7-2 with TRBJ1-3; perhaps TRBD1 as D (6 bases). The receptor was derived from a man between 18 and 35 years old in good health. Sequencing was carried out using memory CD4+ T cells sorted from blood. The subset is: CD45RA-negative fraction. The CDR3 spells CASSLAWGPGNTIYF. In DNA, the CDR3 is TGTGCCAGCAGCTTAGCGTGGGGGCCAGGAAACACCATATATTTT.